Below, 15 T cell receptor beta chains from the same sample are listed, as sequenced in a study of cytomegalovirus exposure and HLA in healthy donors. Primers for the PCR totalled 60 Vbeta and 13 Jbeta. TCRdb's table, derived via immunoSEQ multiplex PCR, lists solely in-frame clones and lacks some. Here the sample spans 90,000 or so clones, 55% to 85% being singletons. The sequencing sample was made of PBMCs. The receptors here all came from a woman in her late teens or twenties in good health and CMV-seropositive.

The V call is TRBV2, the J call TRBJ2-4; 10 nucleotides agree with TRBD1. This CDR3 region has 14 residues. Germline V gene data show CDR1 as SNHLY and CDR2 as FYNNEI. The V and J ends lost 4 bases and 8 bases, in that order; junction bases with no gene match: 5. The CDR3, as DNA: TGTGCCAGCAGTGGGCCCGGGACAGGGGACATTCAGTACTTC. It is translated as CASSGPGTGDIQYF.

This clone has just a few counts. In DNA, the CDR3 is TGTGCCAGCAGCTACGGACTAGCGGGAGGGTACGAGCAGTTCTTC. This gives the protein CASSYGLAGGYEQFF. The chain has TRBV9 and TRBJ2-1, with 15 bases identical to TRBD2. The CDR3 sequence is 15 residues long. Trimming at V came to 4 bases and at J to 10 bases, leaving 6 bases not matched to a gene. Germline V gives CDR1 SGDLS, CDR2 YYNGEE. Filled out from reference TRBV9 and TRBJ2-1, the complete variable domain reads DSGVTQTPKHLITATGQRVTLRCSPRSGDLSVYWYQQSLDQGLQFLIQYYNGEERAKGNILERFSAQQFPDLHSELNLSSLELGDSALYFCASSYGLAGGYEQFFGPGTRLTVL.

The chain has TRBV4-2 and TRBJ1-2; weak D call: TRBD1 (6 bases). This CDR3 has 16 amino acids. V lost 3 bases to trimming and J lost 0 bases, with 14 bases between them. Germline V gene data show CDR1 as LGHNA and CDR2 as YNFKEQ. The DNA of the CDR3 is TGTGCCAGCAGCCAGGAACAACAGGGTGCTAACTATGGCTACACCTTC. Protein: CASSQEQQGANYGYTF.

This chain joins TRBV4-3 and TRBJ1-4; D remains ambiguous. The J call may be in error: the DNA end matches TRBJ2-2 better. This CDR3 region has 15 residues. Germline CDR1 reads LGHNA; CDR2 reads YSLEER. In DNA form, the CDR3 reads TGCGCCAGCAGCCAAGATCTCGACCCACCAAGGGAGCTGTTTTTT. Its translation: CASSQDLDPPRELFF.

This clone has just a few counts. This chain links TRBV20-1 with TRBJ1-2, with D unclear. V gave up 0 bases and J gave up 6 bases, with 5 bases separating them. The CDR3 sequence is 11 residues long. CDR1 is DFQATT, CDR2 SNEGSKA, per germline (reference sequence). In DNA, the CDR3 is TGCAGTGCTAGAGACAGAAATGGCTACACCTTC. Translation: CSARDRNGYTF.

The chain joins TRBV15 to TRBJ1-4, with a weak D call TRBD1 (5 bases). In germline, CDR1 is LNHNV, CDR2 YYDKDF (reference sequence). V lost 5 bases and J 8 bases, leaving 15 bases between the germline ends. The CDR3 extends over 14 amino acids. CDR3 sequence: CATSGGREIEKLFF. CDR3 nucleotide sequence: TGTGCCACCAGCGGGGGACGGGAGATCGAAAAACTGTTTTTT.

CDR3 sequence: CASSYIRDRGKNEQFF. CDR3 in DNA: TGTGCCAGCAGTTACATCCGGGACAGGGGTAAGAATGAGCAGTTCTTC. The gene calls are TRBV6-5 and TRBJ2-1; 10 nucleotides line up with TRBD1. The CDR3 extends over 16 amino acids. V trimming: 2 bases; J trimming: 7 bases; junction bases outside the gene matches: 8. The germline V gene has CDR1 MNHEY and CDR2 SVGAGI.

CDR3 DNA sequence: TGCGCCAGCAGCCAAGAGACAGGGTCCGTCAATGAGCAGTTCTTC. Translating gives CASSQETGSVNEQFF. The chain is built from TRBV4-3 and TRBJ2-1; 7 bases line up with TRBD1. V lost 0 bases, J lost 6 bases, and 5 bases stayed unmatched. This CDR3 is built from 15 residues. Germline CDR1 LGHNA, CDR2 YSLEER.

V and J are TRBV11-3 and TRBJ2-1; D possibly corresponds to TRBD2 (6 bases). Germline V gene sequence: CDR1 SGHNT, CDR2 YENEEA. The CDR3 sequence is 15 residues long. The V gene lost 4 bases and the J gene lost 4 bases, with 14 bases spanning the gap. The CDR3 DNA reads as TGTGCCAGCAGCTCAGGCAGACTAGATTACAATGAGCAGTTCTTC. Its translation is CASSSGRLDYNEQFF.

The sample holds a few counts of this clone. The chain recombines TRBV5-1 with TRBJ2-5; D possibly corresponds to TRBD1 (6 bases). Germline assignment: CDR1 SGHRS and CDR2 YFSETQ. V lost 2 bases, J lost 2 bases, and 13 bases lay in between. The CDR3 loop spans 15 amino acids. Here the CDR3 reads CASSLTGHRQETQYF. Here the CDR3 DNA reads TGCGCCAGCAGCTTAACGGGACACCGACAAGAGACCCAGTACTTC.

This sequence joins TRBV5-1 and TRBJ2-5; no definite D call. Germline CDR1 and CDR2: SGHRS and YFSETQ. The CDR3 spans 15 residues. V lost 7 bases to trimming and J lost 2 bases, with 18 bases between them. The CDR3 sequence: CASAEGAYRQETQYF. The CDR3 bases are TGCGCCAGCGCCGAAGGAGCCTATCGTCAAGAGACCCAGTACTTC.

The chain has TRBV28 and TRBJ2-3, with 7 positions matching TRBD2. Unmatched junction bases numbered 11, after V lost 6 bases and J lost 5 bases. The CDR3 spans 15 residues. Germline lookup yields CDR1 MDHEN and CDR2 SYDVKM. The CDR3 DNA follows: TGTGCCAGCAGCCGGGACGGGAGGAGGGGAGATACGCAGTATTTT. Its protein is CASSRDGRRGDTQYF.

The V and J genes are TRBV10-3 and TRBJ1-2; weak D call: TRBD1 (5 bases). CDR3 length equals 13 residues. V was shortened by 6 bases and J by 2 bases, with 10 bases between the two germline ends. CDR1 ENHRY and CDR2 SYGVKD come from the germline V gene. CDR3 nucleotides: TGTGCCATCAGCTCTGACAGAAACTATGGCTACACCTTC. Its protein product is CAISSDRNYGYTF.

This chain uses TRBV7-2 with TRBJ2-5, with a weak D call TRBD2 (5 bases). Trimming left V 4 bases short and J 5 bases short, with 17 bases between. The CDR3 is 15 amino acids. CDR1 is SGHTA, CDR2 FQGNSA, per germline. The CDR3 DNA is TGTGCCAGCAGCTCGCAAACTAGGCCCGGGGAGACCCAGTACTTC. It translates to CASSSQTRPGETQYF.

V gene TRBV7-3 combines with J gene TRBJ2-2; D possibly corresponds to TRBD2 (7 bases). CDR3 length equals 16 residues. V shed 3 bases and J shed 1 base, with 12 bases lying between them. Germline V gene lookup returns CDR1 SGHTA and CDR2 FQGTGA. CDR3 bases: TGTGCCAGCAGCTTGGACGGGGGGCGGAACACCGGGGAGCTGTTTTTT. Amino acid sequence: CASSLDGGRNTGELFF. The complete variable domain, with remaining parts taken from reference TRBV7-3 and TRBJ2-2, reads GAGVSQTPSNKVTEKGKYVELRCDPISGHTALYWYRQSLGQGPEFLIYFQGTGAADDSGLPNDRFFAVRPEGSVSTLKIQRTERGDSAVYLCASSLDGGRNTGELFFGEGSRLTVL.